This is a list of T cell receptor beta chains from one sample in a study of blood T cell repertoires in COVID-19. Sequencing used immunoSEQ multiplex PCR; TCRdb keeps in-frame clones, though not all of them. The profile shows roughly 150,000 clones, 87% of them singletons. Sequencing was performed on peripheral blood. The receptors come from a human donor in a cohort sampled during active COVID-19. The CDR3 runs from the conserved cysteine through the conserved F or W. A D gene is named only where the DNA matches it firmly. Part of the rows lack a size; the others show once, few, many or a class for expanded clones.

>TRBJ2-2|TRBD1|TRBV6-6|-
CASSYSTGGTGELFF
TGTGCCAGCAGTTACTCGACAGGGGGCACCGGGGAGCTGTTTTTT
>TRBJ2-7|TRBD1|TRBV29-1|few
CSARTGEKYEQYF
TGCAGCGCCCGGACAGGGGAGAAGTACGAGCAGTACTTC
>TRBJ2-7|TRBD2|TRBV14|-
CASSQNFGLAGYEQYF
TGTGCCAGCAGCCAAAACTTCGGACTAGCGGGTTACGAGCAGTACTTC
>TRBJ2-2|-|TRBV5-1|-
CASSSTGELFF
TGCGCCAGCAGTAGTACCGGGGAGCTGTTTTTT
>TRBJ2-1|-|TRBV9|-
CASSVDETQRDEQFF
TGTGCCAGCAGCGTAGACGAAACCCAACGGGATGAGCAGTTCTTC
>TRBJ2-7|-|TRBV5-1|-
CASSPMTSSDEQYF
TGCGCCAGCAGCCCAATGACTAGTTCGGACGAGCAGTACTTC
>TRBJ2-7|-|TRBV19|-
CASSKGFRADGQYF
TGTGCCAGTAGTAAGGGGTTCAGGGCCGACGGGCAGTACTTC
>TRBJ2-1|TRBD2|TRBV10-1|-
CASSVGLAGGYNEQFF
TGCGCCAGCAGTGTGGGACTAGCGGGAGGTTACAATGAGCAGTTCTTC
>TRBJ2-1|-|TRBV9|-
CASSAPRSGSYNEQFF
TGTGCCAGCAGCGCCCCGAGAAGCGGCTCCTACAATGAGCAGTTCTTC
>TRBJ1-2|-|TRBV18|-
CASSPPGRPSNYGYTF
TGTGCCAGCTCACCACCGGGCAGACCCTCTAACTATGGCTACACCTTC
>TRBJ2-2|-|TRBV14|-
CASSQDRLLTGELFF
TGTGCCAGCAGCCAAGACAGGTTACTTACCGGGGAGCTGTTTTTT
>TRBJ2-3|-|TRBV13|-
CASSSRGGGGDTQYF
TGTGCCAGCAGCAGTCGCGGTGGCGGTGGAGATACGCAGTATTTT
>TRBJ1-6|TRBD1|TRBV7-2|-
CASSAGQADSPLHF
TGTGCCAGCAGCGCCGGACAGGCGGATTCACCCCTCCACTTT
>TRBJ2-7|TRBD2|TRBV7-2|-
CASSLGIGGAREQYF
TGTGCCAGCAGCTTAGGCATCGGGGGGGCAAGGGAGCAGTACTTC
>TRBJ2-1|-|TRBV5-5|-
CASSFHRSSYNEQFF
TGTGCCAGCAGCTTTCACCGGAGCTCCTACAATGAGCAGTTCTTC
>TRBJ2-7|TRBD1|TRBV12-3/TRBV12-4|-
CASSMTGSDEQYF
TGTGCCAGCAGCATGACAGGGAGCGACGAGCAGTACTTC
>TRBJ1-2|TRBD1|TRBV28|once
CASSPPDRDGYTF
TGTGCCAGCAGTCCGCCGGACAGGGATGGCTACACCTTC
>TRBJ1-2|-|TRBV10-2|-
CASSATDWEGYTF
TGCGCCAGCAGTGCGACGGACTGGGAGGGCTACACCTTC
>TRBJ2-3|-|TRBV7-9|-
CASSAELADTQYF
TGTGCCAGCAGCGCCGAACTTGCAGATACGCAGTATTTT
>TRBJ2-1|TRBD2|TRBV7-2|-
CASSLGLAGRSEQFF
TGTGCCAGCAGCTTAGGGCTAGCGGGAAGGAGCGAGCAGTTCTTC
>TRBJ2-7|TRBD1|TRBV5-1|-
CASSLASGGIYEQYF
TGCGCCAGCAGCTTGGCCTCAGGGGGCATTTACGAGCAGTACTTC
>TRBJ1-1|-|TRBV5-1|-
CASSLASMNTEAFF
TGCGCCAGCAGCTTGGCTTCTATGAACACTGAAGCTTTCTTT
>TRBJ1-6|-|TRBV6-6|-
CASTTAGTRGSPLHF
TGTGCCAGCACCACCGCCGGGACCAGGGGTTCACCCCTCCACTTT
>TRBJ2-3|TRBD1|TRBV5-6|-
CASSWTGYPDTQYF
TGTGCCAGCAGCTGGACAGGGTATCCAGATACGCAGTATTTT
>TRBJ2-7|TRBD1|TRBV5-1|-
CASSGTGVGSEQYF
TGCGCCAGCAGCGGGACAGGGGTCGGATCCGAGCAGTACTTC
>TRBJ2-7|TRBD2|TRBV18|-
CASSPPGLGHEQYF
TGTGCCAGCTCACCACCGGGACTAGGCCACGAGCAGTACTTC
>TRBJ1-1|TRBD1|TRBV19|-
CASSIAGQGAQTEAFF
TGTGCCAGTAGTATAGCGGGACAGGGGGCGCAAACTGAAGCTTTCTTT